Presented here are 9 T cell receptor beta chains from one specimen sequenced in a study of beta chain features in type 1 diabetes. Sequencing targeted expressed TCRB transcripts, as all isolated RNA had been reverse transcribed. Repertoires were generated with immunoSEQ multiplex PCR, while TCRdb's copy carries only in-frame clones and drops some. Among approximately 250,000 clones listed, less than 30% were seen once. These receptors' targets are unknown. Findings of the study overall: Significant though moderate, a shortening of TCRB CDR3s appeared in all four CD4+ subsets of Type 1 diabetes patients.

Sequenced sample: naive CD4+ T cells from blood. The source is a woman in her thirties with type 1 diabetes.

This clone appeared a few times. The V gene is TRBV5-8, the J gene TRBJ2-7; 8 nucleotides line up with TRBD2. The germline V gene encodes CDR1 SGHTS and CDR2 YDEGEE. After removal of 4 bases from V and 3 bases from J, the junction contained 3 bases not matched to a gene. The CDR3 totals 13 residues. The CDR3 loop is CASSRGTSYEQYF. The DNA of the CDR3 is TGTGCCAGCAGCAGGGGGACTAGCTACGAGCAGTACTTC.

A few counts support this clone. The chain links TRBV2 to TRBJ2-5; 8 bases are a match to TRBD1. Germline CDR1 and CDR2: SNHLY and FYNNEI. CDR3 length: 15 residues. The J segment lost 5 bases and the V segment lost 2 bases, leaving 7 bases of the junction unmatched. In nucleotides, the CDR3 is TGTGCCAGCAGTGAAATCGCAGGGGGCGGTGAGACCCAGTACTTC. It translates to CASSEIAGGGETQYF.

This clone was counted between two and nine times. V is TRBV29-1 and J is TRBJ2-3; TRBD2 matches 10 bases. V was pared by 0 bases and J by 0 bases, with 12 bases of the junction left unmatched. CDR1 SQVTM and CDR2 ANQGSEA come from the germline V gene. The CDR3 extends over 19 amino acids. Here the CDR3 reads CSVEEPLAGVRYSTDTQYF. CDR3 bases: TGCAGCGTTGAAGAGCCCCTAGCGGGAGTTCGGTATAGCACAGATACGCAGTATTTT.

This clone has just a few counts. This chain connects TRBV11-1 to TRBJ1-1; possible D gene TRBD1, 6 bases. V was shortened by 4 bases and J by 1 base, with 13 bases between the two germline ends. Germline V gives CDR1 SGHAT, CDR2 FQDESV (reference sequence). There are 15 residues in the CDR3. The CDR3 loop reads CASSSRQVPNTEAFF. CDR3 bases: TGTGCCAGCAGCTCCCGACAGGTGCCGAACACTGAAGCTTTCTTT. Supplemented by reference TRBV11-1 and TRBJ1-1, the full variable domain reads EAEVAQSPRYKITEKSQAVAFWCDPISGHATLYWYRQILGQGPELLVQFQDESVVDDSQLPKDRFSAERLKGVDSTLKIQPAELGDSAMYLCASSSRQVPNTEAFFGQGTRLTVV.

The sample holds a few counts of this clone. The V and J genes are TRBV9 and TRBJ1-1; tentative D call: TRBD1 (6 bases). With 10 bases removed from V and 3 bases from J, the gap between germline ends came to 16 bases. The CDR3 spans 13 residues. Germline-derived CDR1 and CDR2 are SGDLS and YYNGEE. The CDR3 loop is CAASGTKDTEAFF. CDR3 nucleotides: TGTGCCGCCTCCGGGACAAAGGACACTGAAGCTTTCTTT.

Only a few counts were recorded for this clone. The chain joins TRBV27 to TRBJ2-3; weak D call: TRBD2 (5 bases). Trimming cost V 11 bases and J 9 bases, with 24 bases left between them. CDR1 is MNHEY and CDR2 is SMNVEV in the germline V gene (reference sequence). This CDR3 has 14 amino acids. In nucleotides, the CDR3 is TGTGCCTCTGCACTTAGCAGTGGAGGATCAACGCAGTATTTT. Amino acid sequence: CASALSSGGSTQYF.

The V and J genes are TRBV27 and TRBJ2-7, with TRBD1 matching over 9 bases. The CDR3 contains 15 residues. CDR1 and CDR2 (germline): MNHEY, SMNVEV (reference sequence). Trimming removed 6 bases from V and 2 bases from J; junction bases left unmatched: 8. In DNA, the CDR3 is TGTGCCAGCAGCCGCTCCGGGACAGGGACCTACGAGCAGTACTTC. Its protein is CASSRSGTGTYEQYF.

This chain connects TRBV7-8 to TRBJ2-5, with TRBD2 matching over 9 bases. Germline CDR1 is SGHVS and CDR2 is FQNEAQ. Unmatched junction bases numbered 8, after V lost 6 bases and J lost 3 bases. The CDR3 loop spans 15 amino acids. In DNA form, the CDR3 reads TGTGCCAGCAGGCTAGCGGGATGGTCGGAAGAGACCCAGTACTTC. This gives the protein CASRLAGWSEETQYF.

CDR3 sequence (DNA): TGTGCCAGCAGTTTCCGTCGTGGTACAGGGGCCAACGTCCTGACTTTC. Translated: CASSFRRGTGANVLTF. The chain recombines TRBV28 with TRBJ2-6; no reliable D call. The CDR3 covers 16 residues. CDR1 is MDHEN, CDR2 SYDVKM, per germline. V lost 3 bases and J 4 bases, leaving 13 bases between the germline ends.